The source of this T cell receptor beta chain is a study of CD8+CD57+ T cells in acquired aplastic anemia. Selection for sequencing was limited to patients who had shown CD8+CD57+ cell expansion by flow cytometry. Genomic DNA was employed as the template in profiling TCR beta VDJ and CDR3. TCRdb itself ran the reads through MiXCR, one entry per CDR3 protein. The sample has about 160,000 distinct CDR3 sequences, roughly 48% seen once. Notes on the study in general: Patients and controls had in common 25 to 30 CD8+ CDR3 sequences.

Regarding this clonotype: The antigen is not known. An end of the junction does not agree with germline; a read error may underlie this.

The CDR3 runs to 11 residues. Germline V lookup: CDR1 DFQATT, CDR2 SNEGSKA (reference sequence). Sequencing was done on a sample of sorted CD4+, CD8+, or CD8+CD57+ T cells (not recorded which) from PBMCs. J is TRBJ2-7 and V is TRBV20-1, with TRBD2 matching 7 bases. The receptor was isolated from a human donor with aplastic anemia. CDR3 nucleotides: TGCAGCCCTGGGACTATTCACGAGCGGTACTTC. Translated, it gives CSPGTIHERYF.